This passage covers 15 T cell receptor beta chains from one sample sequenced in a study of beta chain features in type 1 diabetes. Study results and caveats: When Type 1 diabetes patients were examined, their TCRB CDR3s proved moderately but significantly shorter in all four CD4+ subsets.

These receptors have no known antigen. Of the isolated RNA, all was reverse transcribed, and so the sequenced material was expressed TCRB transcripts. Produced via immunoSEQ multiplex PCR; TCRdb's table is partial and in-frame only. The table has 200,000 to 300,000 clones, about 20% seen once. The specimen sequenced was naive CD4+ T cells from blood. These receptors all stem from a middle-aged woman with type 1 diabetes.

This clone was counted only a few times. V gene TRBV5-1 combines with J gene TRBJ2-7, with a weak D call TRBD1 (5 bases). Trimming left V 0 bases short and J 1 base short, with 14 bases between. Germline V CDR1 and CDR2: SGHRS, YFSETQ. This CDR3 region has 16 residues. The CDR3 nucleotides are TGCGCCAGCAGCTTGGTGCAGGGTTTTAGTTCCTACGAGCAGTACTTC. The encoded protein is CASSLVQGFSSYEQYF.

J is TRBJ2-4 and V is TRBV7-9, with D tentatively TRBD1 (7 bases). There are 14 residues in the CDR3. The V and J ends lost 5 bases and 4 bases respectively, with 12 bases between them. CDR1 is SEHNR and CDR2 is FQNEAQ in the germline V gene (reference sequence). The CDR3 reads CASSRAGGKNIQYF. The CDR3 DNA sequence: TGTGCCAGCAGCCGGGCAGGGGGGAAAAACATTCAGTACTTC. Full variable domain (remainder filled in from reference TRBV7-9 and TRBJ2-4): DTGVSQNPRHKITKRGQNVTFRCDPISEHNRLYWYRQTLGQGPEFLTYFQNEAQLEKSRLLSDRFSAERPKGSFSTLEIQRTEQGDSAMYLCASSRAGGKNIQYFGAGTRLSVL.

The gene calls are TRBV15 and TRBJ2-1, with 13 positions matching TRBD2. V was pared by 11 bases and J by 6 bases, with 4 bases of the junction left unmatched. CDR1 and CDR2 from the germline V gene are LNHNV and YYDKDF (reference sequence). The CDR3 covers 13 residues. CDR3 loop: CAAGTSGINEQFF. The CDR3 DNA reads TGTGCCGCCGGGACTAGCGGGATCAATGAGCAGTTCTTC.

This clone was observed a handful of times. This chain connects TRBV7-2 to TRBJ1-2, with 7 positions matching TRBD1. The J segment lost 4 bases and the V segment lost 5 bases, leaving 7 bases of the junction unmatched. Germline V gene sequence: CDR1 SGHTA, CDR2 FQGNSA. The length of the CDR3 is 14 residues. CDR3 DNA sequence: TGTGCCAGCAGCCCGGAACAGGGGAGCTATGGCTACACCTTC. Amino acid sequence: CASSPEQGSYGYTF.

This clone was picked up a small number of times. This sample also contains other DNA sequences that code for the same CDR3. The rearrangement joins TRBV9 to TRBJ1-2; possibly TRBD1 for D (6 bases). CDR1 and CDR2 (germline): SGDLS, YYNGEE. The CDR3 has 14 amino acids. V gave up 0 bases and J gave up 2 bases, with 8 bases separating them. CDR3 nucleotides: TGTGCCAGCAGCGTAGGTCAGGGGAACTATGGCTACACCTTC. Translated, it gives CASSVGQGNYGYTF.

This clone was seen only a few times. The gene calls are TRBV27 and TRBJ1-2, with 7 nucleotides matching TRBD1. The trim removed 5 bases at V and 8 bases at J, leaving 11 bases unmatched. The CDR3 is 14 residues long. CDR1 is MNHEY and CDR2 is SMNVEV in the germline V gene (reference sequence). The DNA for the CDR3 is TGTGCCAGCAGTCCAGACAGGGTCCGAGGCGGCTACACCTTC. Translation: CASSPDRVRGGYTF.

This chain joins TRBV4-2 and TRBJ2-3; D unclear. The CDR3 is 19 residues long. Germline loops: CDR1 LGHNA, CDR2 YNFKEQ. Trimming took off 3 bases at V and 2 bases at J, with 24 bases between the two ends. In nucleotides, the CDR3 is TGTGCCAGCAGCCACCCCGGAACAGCTACAATGGCCTTCACAGATACGCAGTATTTT. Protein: CASSHPGTATMAFTDTQYF.

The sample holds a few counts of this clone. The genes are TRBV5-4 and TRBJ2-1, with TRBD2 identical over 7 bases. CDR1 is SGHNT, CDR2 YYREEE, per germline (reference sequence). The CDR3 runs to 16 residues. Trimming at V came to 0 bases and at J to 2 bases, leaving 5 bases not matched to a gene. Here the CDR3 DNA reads TGTGCCAGCAGCTTGGGGTCTAGCGGTGCCTACAATGAGCAGTTCTTC. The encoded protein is CASSLGSSGAYNEQFF.

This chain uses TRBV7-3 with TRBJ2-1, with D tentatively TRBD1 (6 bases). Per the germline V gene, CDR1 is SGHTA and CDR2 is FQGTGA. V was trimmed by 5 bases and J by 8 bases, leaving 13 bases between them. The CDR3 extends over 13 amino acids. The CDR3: CASSVQGTDEQFF. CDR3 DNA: TGTGCCAGCAGCGTACAGGGTACCGATGAGCAGTTCTTC.

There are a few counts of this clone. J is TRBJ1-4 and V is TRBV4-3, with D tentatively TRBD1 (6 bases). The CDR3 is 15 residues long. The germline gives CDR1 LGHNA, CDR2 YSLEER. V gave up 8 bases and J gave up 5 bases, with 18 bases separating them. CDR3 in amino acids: CASGEVDRRNEKLFF. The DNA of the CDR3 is TGCGCCAGCGGCGAGGTGGACAGAAGGAATGAAAAACTGTTTTTT.

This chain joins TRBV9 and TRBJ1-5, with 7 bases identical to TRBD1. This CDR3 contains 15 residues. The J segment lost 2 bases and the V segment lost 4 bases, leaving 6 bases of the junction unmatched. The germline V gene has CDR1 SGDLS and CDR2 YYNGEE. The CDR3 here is CASSITGEGNQPQHF. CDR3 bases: TGTGCCAGCAGCATCACAGGGGAGGGCAATCAGCCCCAGCATTTT.

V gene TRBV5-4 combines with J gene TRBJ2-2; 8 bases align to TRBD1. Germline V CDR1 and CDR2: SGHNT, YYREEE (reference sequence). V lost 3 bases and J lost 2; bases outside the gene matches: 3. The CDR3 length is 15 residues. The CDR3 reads CASSWDRFNTGELFF. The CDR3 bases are TGTGCCAGCAGCTGGGACAGGTTTAACACCGGGGAGCTGTTTTTT.

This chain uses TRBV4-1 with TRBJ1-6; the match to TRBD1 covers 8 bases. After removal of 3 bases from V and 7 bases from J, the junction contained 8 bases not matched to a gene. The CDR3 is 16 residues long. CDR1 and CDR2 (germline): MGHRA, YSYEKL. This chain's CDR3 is CASSQRNRGGNSPLHF. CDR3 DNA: TGCGCCAGCAGCCAGAGAAACAGGGGGGGGAATTCACCCCTCCACTTT.

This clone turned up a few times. For the CDR3, the DNA is TGCAGCGCTGTGACAGGGGCGGAGGCGAGGGGAAACACCATATATTTT. Translating it yields CSAVTGAEARGNTIYF. This chain links TRBV29-1 with TRBJ1-3, with 8 bases fitting TRBD1. The trim removed 7 bases at V and 4 bases at J, leaving 15 bases unmatched. The germline CDR1 and CDR2 sequences are SQVTM and ANQGSEA. The CDR3 consists of 16 residues.

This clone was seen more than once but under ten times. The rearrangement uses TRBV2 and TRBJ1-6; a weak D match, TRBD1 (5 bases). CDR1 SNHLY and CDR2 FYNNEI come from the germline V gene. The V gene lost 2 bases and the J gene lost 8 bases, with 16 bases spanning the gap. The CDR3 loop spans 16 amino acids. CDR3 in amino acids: CASSELLGRGDSPLHF. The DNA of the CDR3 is TGTGCCAGCAGTGAACTACTGGGCCGGGGGGATTCACCCCTCCACTTT.